This TCR beta chain was obtained from a study of T cells after yellow fever vaccination. In the study overall: The SMART-Seq v4 Ultra Low Input method served to prepare the low-cell-number fractions. The study, taken as a whole, reports: Reappearance after the booster was seen for most primary-vaccination clones, at 96% CD4 and 75% to 90% CD8. Weaker in magnitude, the secondary response showed a faster peak on day 5 versus 15. Clonotypes found in both CD4 and CD8 compartments made up a small share.

Germline assignment: CDR1 MNHEY and CDR2 SVGEGT. The CDR3 length is 15 residues. V was cut by 5 bases and J by 3 bases, with 17 bases left in between. This clonotype showed up just a few times. Its antigen is not identified. TCRdb fed the 5' RACE reads into MiXCR, producing one record per CDR3 protein. The sample has a few hundred thousand distinct CDR3 sequences, less than 20% seen once; the top ten hold 17%. The source material was PBMCs, sampled more than 4 days after the first yellow fever vaccination. The sequence derives from a man aged 18 to 30 who received the YFV17D yellow fever vaccine. This rearrangement joins TRBV6-2 or TRBV6-3 to TRBJ2-7; D may be TRBD2 (5 bases). CDR3 sequence (DNA): TGTGCCAGCAGTCCCCCGGGGTTTGCATTCTACGAGCAGTACTTC. Amino acids: CASSPPGFAFYEQYF.